The following is a T cell receptor (beta chain) sequence with its context. Authors' methods: By means of reference gene primer amplification, nucleated cell counts were estimated. Clones were read by immunoSEQ multiplex PCR, and TCRdb kept only the in-frame ones, dropping some. The DNA was the basis for D and trimming; V, J and clone size are from that table. Of more than 150,000 clones in the sample, roughly 89% were seen once. These data are taken from a study of blood T cell repertoires in COVID-19. As for the study in general: Spain, Italy and the United States supplied samples that represented acute and convalescent COVID-19. T cells, B-cell-depleted T cells, or PBMCs provided the cDNA or gDNA that served as material.

The CDR3 sequence is 12 residues long. Per germline, CDR1 MNHEY and CDR2 SMNVEV (reference sequence). Trimming took 2 bases from V and 13 from J; bases not matched to a gene: 2. The rearrangement links TRBV27 to TRBJ1-6; 7 bases are a match to TRBD1. The sequence was collected from a woman in her 70s with COVID-19, enrolled during active disease. The sequenced material came from peripheral blood. The CDR3 protein is CASSLHRGPLHF. The CDR3 bases are TGTGCCAGCAGTTTACACAGGGGTCCCCTCCACTTT.